This T cell receptor (beta chain) emerged from a study of PD-L1 blockade in urothelial cancer. As for the study in general: Of approximately 30 patients, around 25 were males with bladder-origin urothelial cancer. Broader study findings: Better survival was predicted by below-median pretreatment blood TCR clonality.

V shed 0 bases and J shed 7 bases, with 6 bases lying between them. This CDR3 is 12 amino acids long. CDR1 is ENHRY, CDR2 SYGVKD, per germline. Sequencing was performed with immunoSEQ multiplex PCR; in TCRdb, only in-frame clones are kept and a portion is missing. The sample yields tens of thousands of clones, 75% to 90% seen once. Remarks on this clone: Its antigen is not known.

This sample's time point: peripheral blood 6 weeks after treatment start. The V call is TRBV10-3, the J call TRBJ1-2; no definite D call. This specimen consisted of PBMCs, obtained around atezolizumab (anti-PD-L1) treatment. This receptor was obtained from a man aged 55 to 70 with urothelial cancer. The CDR3 DNA reads TGTGCCATCAGTGAGTCTCAGTCTGGCTACACCTTC. Translated, it gives CAISESQSGYTF.